This TCR beta chain was captured in a study of cytomegalovirus exposure and HLA in healthy donors. Regarding the study as a whole: TCR beta sequences reportedly predicted most subjects' HLA-A and HLA-B alleles accurately. Rates of TCR association differed by HLA locus in a later analysis, with DRB1 highest and HLA-C lowest. Earlier analysis looked at TCR beta V segments, and most were productive about 87% or about 30% of the time.

Only one count was recorded for this clone. Its antigen is unknown. The PCR was carried out with 60 Vbeta primers and 13 Jbeta primers. Profiling relied on immunoSEQ multiplex PCR, and the TCRdb table lists in-frame clones only, not all of them. The sample has about 130,000 clones; around 82% are singletons. V lost 6 bases and J lost 2, with 14 bases in between. This CDR3 has 15 amino acids. Germline CDR1 reads SGHTA; CDR2 reads FQGNSA. The sample consisted of PBMCs. The chain employs TRBV7-2 and TRBJ1-5; perhaps TRBD1 as D (5 bases). The receptor was derived from a man aged 40-55 years in good health and CMV-seronegative. The CDR3 DNA reads as TGTGCCAGCAGTTTCGGGGGGGTGGGCAATCAGCCCCAGCATTTT. It translates to CASSFGGVGNQPQHF.